This entry lists 29 T cell receptor beta chains sequenced from one sample in a study of T cells in Graves' hyperthyroidism and ophthalmopathy. TCR beta CDR3 sequences were amplified from RNA transcripts. The HTBI primer set served for first-round RT-PCR of the TCR CDR3. TCRdb analysed the multiplex PCR reads with MiXCR anew, one entry per CDR3 protein. The table includes about 840,000 distinct CDR3 sequences, 35% to 40% detected once. The sample consisted of blood. The receptors were sampled from a man in his late teens or twenties with Graves' hyperthyroidism.

At least ten counts were recorded for this clonotype. CDR3 sequence (DNA): TGTGCCATCAGTGGGCTCTGGGGTTCACCCCTCCACTTT. Protein product: CAISGLWGSPLHF. The chain uses TRBV10-3 and TRBJ1-6, with no clear D. CDR1 is ENHRY, CDR2 SYGVKD, per germline. Trimming stripped 4 bases from V and 9 bases from J, with 10 bases between. The CDR3 length is 13 residues.

A word on this clonotype: A much larger clone differs from this one at a single base, so this may be a read error. The J gene is TRBJ2-6, the V gene TRBV20-1; 7 bases are shared with TRBD2. Per the germline V gene, CDR1 is DFQATT and CDR2 is SNEGSKA (reference sequence). Trimming at V came to 3 bases and at J to 8 bases, leaving 13 bases not matched to a gene. CDR3 size: 16 residues. CDR3 sequence (DNA): TGCAGTGCTAGTGACACTCTTATGGGAGGGTCCAACGTCCTGACTTTC. Its protein is CSASDTLMGGSNVLTF.

V is TRBV29-1 and J is TRBJ1-4; the D is unclear. This CDR3 region has 14 residues. V shed 4 bases and J shed 0 bases, with 9 bases lying between them. The V gene's germline CDR1 is SQVTM and CDR2 ANQGSEA. In DNA, the CDR3 is TGCAGCGTTGGCGGCAGTGCAACTAATGAAAAACTGTTTTTT. Amino acid sequence: CSVGGSATNEKLFF. The whole variable domain, remainder taken from reference TRBV29-1 and TRBJ1-4, is SAVISQKPSRDICQRGTSLTIQCQVDSQVTMMFWYRQQPGQSLTLIATANQGSEATYESGFVIDKFPISRPNLTFSTLTVSNMSPEDSSIYLCSVGGSATNEKLFFGSGTQLSVL.

The chain employs TRBV2 and TRBJ1-2; a weak D match, TRBD1 (6 bases). Germline V gene sequence: CDR1 SNHLY, CDR2 FYNNEI. CDR3 length: 16 residues. V was trimmed by 1 base and J by 4 bases, leaving 16 bases between them. The DNA for the CDR3 is TGTGCCAGCAGTGAAGGTGTGGCAGGGGTGGCCTATGGCTACACCTTC. Residues: CASSEGVAGVAYGYTF.

This rearrangement joins TRBV5-1 to TRBJ2-7; no clear D gene. The CDR3 contains 14 residues. In germline, CDR1 is SGHRS, CDR2 YFSETQ. Trimming took off 1 base at V and 6 bases at J, with 14 bases between the two ends. The CDR3 DNA sequence: TGCGCCAGCAGCTTGTGGCTAGACCAAAGCGAGCAGTACTTC. It specifies CASSLWLDQSEQYF.

Many counts were recorded for this clonotype. This chain links TRBV19 with TRBJ1-5, with 9 nucleotides matching TRBD1. Germline loops: CDR1 LNHDA, CDR2 SQIVND (reference sequence). J lost 3 bases, V lost 3 bases, and 3 bases had no gene match. CDR3 length equals 15 residues. The CDR3 loop is CASSIGTGPNQPQHF. DNA for the CDR3: TGTGCCAGTAGTATCGGGACAGGGCCCAATCAGCCCCAGCATTTT.

This clonotype was detected ten times or more. The V and J genes are TRBV24-1 and TRBJ1-1; D not resolved. This CDR3 has 14 amino acids. Trimming removed 5 bases at V and 4 bases at J, with 13 bases between. Germline V gene lookup returns CDR1 KGHDR and CDR2 SFDVKD. This CDR3 reads CATSGGIWGTEAFF. The CDR3 region has the DNA TGTGCCACCAGTGGGGGAATATGGGGCACTGAAGCTTTCTTT.

This rearrangement joins TRBV9 to TRBJ1-1, with 7 positions matching TRBD1. This CDR3 is built from 14 residues. The V and J ends lost 2 bases and 7 bases, in that order; junction bases with no gene match: 8. Germline V gene sequence: CDR1 SGDLS, CDR2 YYNGEE. CDR3 sequence reads: CASSVDREVDEAFF. The CDR3 region has the DNA TGTGCCAGCAGCGTCGACAGGGAGGTGGATGAAGCTTTCTTT.

The chain recombines TRBV5-6 with TRBJ1-5, with 7 bases that match TRBD1. The germline CDR1 and CDR2 sequences are SGHDT and YYEEEE. V shed 0 bases, J shed 3 bases, and the junction held 9 bases outside the gene matches. The CDR3 consists of 17 residues. CDR3 residues: CASSLGGDRAYNQPQHF. In DNA, the CDR3 is TGTGCCAGCAGCTTGGGAGGGGACAGAGCGTACAATCAGCCCCAGCATTTT.

The table lists this clonotype with a few counts. V is TRBV19 and J is TRBJ1-1; a possible D gene is TRBD1 (6 bases). This CDR3 has 11 amino acids. Germline values: CDR1 LNHDA, CDR2 SQIVND (reference sequence). V was cut by 7 bases and J by 11 bases, with 14 bases left in between. The CDR3 bases are TGTGCCAGTACCCCCGGGGGGGCCGCTTTCTTT. This encodes CASTPGGAAFF. The variable domain in full, with the rest retrieved from reference TRBV19 and TRBJ1-1, is DGGITQSPKYLFRKEGQNVTLSCEQNLNHDAMYWYRQDPGQGLRLIYYSQIVNDFQKGDIAEGYSVSREKKESFPLTVTSAQKNPTAFYLCASTPGGAAFFGQGTRLTVV.

V gene TRBV7-9 combines with J gene TRBJ1-1; D is ambiguous. V was clipped by 5 bases and J by 6 bases, with 16 bases between them. The CDR3 runs 14 residues. Germline V CDR1 and CDR2: SEHNR, FQNEAQ (reference sequence). The DNA for the CDR3 is TGTGCCAGCAGCCCGACCGCCCGGATCCCTGAAGCTTTCTTT. Translated, it gives CASSPTARIPEAFF.

This chain joins TRBV2 and TRBJ2-5, with a tentative D call TRBD2 (6 bases). V lost 4 bases to trimming and J lost 9 bases, with 15 bases between them. The CDR3 runs to 13 residues. In germline, CDR1 is SNHLY, CDR2 FYNNEI. DNA of the CDR3: TGTGCCAGCAGTGGGGCGGACTATCAGCCCCAGTACTTC. This translates into CASSGADYQPQYF.

This clonotype was seen repeatedly, ten times or more. This chain joins TRBV12-3 or TRBV12-4 and TRBJ2-5; 10 nucleotides line up with TRBD2. Unmatched junction bases numbered 2, after V lost 5 bases and J lost 5 bases. The CDR3 has 13 residues. Here the CDR3 reads CASSPAGGETQYF. The CDR3 DNA follows: TGTGCCAGCAGTCCAGCGGGGGGGGAGACCCAGTACTTC.

This clonotype was seen a few times. V usage is TRBV2 and J usage is TRBJ2-7; the D is unclear. The length of the CDR3 is 15 residues. V lost 1 base to trimming and J lost 2 bases, with 12 bases between them. Germline V gene sequence: CDR1 SNHLY, CDR2 FYNNEI. CDR3 coding DNA: TGTGCCAGCAGTGAAGGATGGCGGAAAACCTACGAGCAGTACTTC. Translating it yields CASSEGWRKTYEQYF.

This clonotype was detected only a few times. V and J are TRBV25-1 and TRBJ1-1; 9 nucleotides line up with TRBD1. The CDR3 consists of 14 residues. J lost 3 bases, V lost 7 bases, and 6 bases had no gene match. Germline CDR1 MGHDK, CDR2 SYGVNS. As DNA, the CDR3 is TGTGCCAGCAAGCGGACAGGGGTGGACACTGAAGCTTTCTTT. Encoded protein: CASKRTGVDTEAFF.

This clonotype was recorded many times. V gene TRBV15 combines with J gene TRBJ2-7; D may be TRBD2 (6 bases). This CDR3 comprises 15 residues. From germline, CDR1 is LNHNV and CDR2 YYDKDF (reference sequence). V was pared by 5 bases and J by 4 bases, with 18 bases between. The CDR3 DNA sequence: TGTGCCACCAGCGTAGAGGGAGGCATGACGTACGAGCAGTACTTC. Amino acids: CATSVEGGMTYEQYF.

This chain joins TRBV7-9 and TRBJ1-1; TRBD1 agrees at 7 bases. This CDR3 contains 17 residues. Germline V gene data show CDR1 as SEHNR and CDR2 as FQNEAQ (reference sequence). Losses at the gene ends were 5 bases for V and 4 bases for J; bases not matched to a gene: 16. The chain's CDR3 is CASSLAPGGGVGTEAFF. CDR3 in DNA: TGTGCCAGCAGCCTCGCTCCAGGGGGGGGTGTAGGCACTGAAGCTTTCTTT. Complete variable domain (other parts from reference TRBV7-9 and TRBJ1-1): DTGVSQNPRHKITKRGQNVTFRCDPISEHNRLYWYRQTLGQGPEFLTYFQNEAQLEKSRLLSDRFSAERPKGSFSTLEIQRTEQGDSAMYLCASSLAPGGGVGTEAFFGQGTRLTVV.

V gene TRBV6-5 combines with J gene TRBJ1-1; D is unclear. This CDR3 is 11 amino acids long. CDR1 and CDR2 from the germline V gene are MNHEY and SVGAGI. V lost 6 bases to trimming and J lost 7 bases, with 9 bases between them. The CDR3 sequence is CASRQDVEAFF. CDR3 DNA sequence: TGTGCCAGCAGGCAGGACGTTGAAGCTTTCTTT.

This clonotype was counted a few times. This chain uses TRBV7-3 with TRBJ2-2, with TRBD2 identical over 12 bases. Trimming took 6 bases from V and 6 from J; bases not matched to a gene: 5. Germline V lookup: CDR1 SGHTA, CDR2 FQGTGA. The CDR3 has 15 amino acids. CDR3 residues: CASRPGTSGSGELFF. CDR3 bases: TGTGCCAGCAGGCCCGGGACTAGCGGGTCCGGGGAGCTGTTTTTT.

This clonotype was detected ten times or more. V usage is TRBV10-3 and J usage is TRBJ1-5, with 9 bases matching TRBD1. Germline V CDR1 and CDR2: ENHRY, SYGVKD. This CDR3 has 14 amino acids. V dropped 4 bases and J dropped 4; count of bases not matched to a gene: 2. The CDR3 spells CAISAGTGNQPQHF. CDR3 DNA sequence: TGTGCCATCAGTGCCGGGACAGGGAATCAGCCCCAGCATTTT.

The rearrangement uses TRBV7-9 and TRBJ2-7, with D perhaps being TRBD1 or TRBD2 (7 bases each). The V and J ends lost 1 base and 6 bases respectively, with 16 bases between them. Germline CDR1 and CDR2: SEHNR and FQNEAQ (reference sequence). CDR3 length: 15 residues. In nucleotides, the CDR3 is TGTGCCAGCAGCTTAGGGGAGGGGGCCCCTTCCGAGCAGTACTTC. Its protein product is CASSLGEGAPSEQYF. The variable domain in full, with the rest retrieved from reference TRBV7-9 and TRBJ2-7, is DTGVSQNPRHKITKRGQNVTFRCDPISEHNRLYWYRQTLGQGPEFLTYFQNEAQLEKSRLLSDRFSAERPKGSFSTLEIQRTEQGDSAMYLCASSLGEGAPSEQYFGPGTRLTVT.

This rearrangement joins TRBV7-8 to TRBJ1-2, with TRBD1 identical over 7 bases. J was trimmed by 7 bases and V by 6 bases; bases with no gene match: 14. CDR3 length: 15 residues. CDR1 is SGHVS, CDR2 FQNEAQ, per germline. The CDR3 loop is CASSHRDSGGSGYTF. CDR3 bases: TGTGCCAGCAGTCACCGGGACAGTGGCGGGAGTGGCTACACCTTC.

J is TRBJ1-5 and V is TRBV10-3, with 10 bases matching TRBD1. The CDR3 contains 16 residues. CDR1 and CDR2 from the germline V gene are ENHRY and SYGVKD. V was clipped by 5 bases and J by 0 bases; unmatched bases: 4. The CDR3 DNA is TGTGCCATCAGTACCGGGACAGGGGATAGCAATCAGCCCCAGCATTTT. This gives the protein CAISTGTGDSNQPQHF.

V gene TRBV20-1 combines with J gene TRBJ1-5; D might be TRBD1 (6 bases). V was clipped by 1 base and J by 0 bases, with 10 bases between them. The CDR3 extends over 15 amino acids. Germline lookup yields CDR1 DFQATT and CDR2 SNEGSKA (reference sequence). The CDR3 reads CSARGAGDSNQPQHF. CDR3 DNA: TGCAGTGCTAGAGGGGCAGGGGATAGCAATCAGCCCCAGCATTTT.

This chain uses TRBV9 with TRBJ2-2; 9 positions match TRBD2. This CDR3 is 18 amino acids long. V lost 3 bases, J lost 4 bases, and 13 bases stayed unmatched. In germline, CDR1 is SGDLS, CDR2 YYNGEE. CDR3 amino acids: CASSAPPQVAGVTGELFF. In DNA form, the CDR3 reads TGTGCCAGCAGCGCGCCCCCTCAAGTAGCGGGGGTCACCGGGGAGCTGTTTTTT.

Here the CDR3 reads CASSPRVGETEAFF. Written as DNA, the CDR3 is TGTGCCAGCAGCCCCCGTGTCGGGGAGACTGAAGCTTTCTTT. The chain joins TRBV7-9 to TRBJ1-1, with unresolved D. The V gene's germline CDR1 is SEHNR and CDR2 FQNEAQ (reference sequence). CDR3 size: 14 residues. V was pared by 5 bases and J by 5 bases, with 15 bases between.

About this clonotype: At one of its ends the junction is not consistent with the germline gene, which may arise from a read error. The V gene is TRBV7-2, the J gene TRBJ1-1; D not resolved. Looked up from germline, CDR1 is SGHTA and CDR2 is FQGNSA. The CDR3 has 14 residues. The CDR3 region is CASSFFAVKTEAFF. DNA of the CDR3: TGTGCCAGCAGCTTTTTCGCGGTGAAGACTGAAGCTTTCTTT.

This chain uses TRBV7-9 with TRBJ2-5; tentatively, D is TRBD2 (5 bases). V was cut by 0 bases and J by 5 bases, with 13 bases left in between. Germline CDR1 and CDR2: SEHNR and FQNEAQ (reference sequence). The CDR3 spans 15 residues. Here the CDR3 reads CASSLAGVWRETQYF. The CDR3 DNA reads TGTGCCAGCAGCTTAGCTGGGGTTTGGAGGGAGACCCAGTACTTC. Complete variable domain (other parts from reference TRBV7-9 and TRBJ2-5): DTGVSQNPRHKITKRGQNVTFRCDPISEHNRLYWYRQTLGQGPEFLTYFQNEAQLEKSRLLSDRFSAERPKGSFSTLEIQRTEQGDSAMYLCASSLAGVWRETQYFGPGTRLLVL.

The chain uses TRBV25-1 and TRBJ2-5; TRBD2 matches 8 bases. The CDR3 length is 14 residues. The ends lost 4 bases at V and 3 bases at J; junction bases unmatched: 4. The germline V gene encodes CDR1 MGHDK and CDR2 SYGVNS. The CDR3 nucleotides read TGTGCCAGCAGTGTTTACGGGGGGGAAGAGACCCAGTACTTC. Translated, it gives CASSVYGGEETQYF.